This TCR beta chain was captured by sequencing in a study of T-cell memory formation after mild COVID-19. Study overall: There were largely donor-specific TCR clusters.

TCRdb used MiXCR to reprocess the 5' RACE reads, holding one entry per CDR3 protein. This sample has more than 150,000 distinct CDR3 sequences, with less than 20% found just once. Note on this clonotype: Its antigen is unidentified.

There are 13 residues in the CDR3. CDR1 and CDR2 from the germline V gene are LGHDT and YNNKEL (reference sequence). Between the trimmed V and J ends, which lost 5 bases and 8 bases, there was a span of 15 bases. Study-wide results and limits: Still unconfirmed is whether the second-wave clones peaking on day 37 recognized SARS-CoV-2. A balance of CD4 and CD8 characterized clones contracting day 15 to 85, whereas later expanders leaned CD4+.

The chain recombines TRBV3-1 with TRBJ1-1; D is uncertain. The receptor was derived from a man aged 18 to 29 who had mild COVID-19 (a few samples of this study predate the infection). Cell type and time point are not known. Sequenced material: PBMCs or a T cell subset sorted from them (not recorded which). CDR3: CASSTNHDREAFF. The CDR3 DNA is TGTGCCAGCAGCACAAATCATGACCGAGAAGCTTTCTTT. Supplemented by reference TRBV3-1 and TRBJ1-1, the full variable domain reads DTAVSQTPKYLVTQMGNDKSIKCEQNLGHDTMYWYKQDSKKFLKIMFSYNNKELIINETVPNRFSPKSPDKAHLNLHINSLELGDSAVYFCASSTNHDREAFFGQGTRLTVV.